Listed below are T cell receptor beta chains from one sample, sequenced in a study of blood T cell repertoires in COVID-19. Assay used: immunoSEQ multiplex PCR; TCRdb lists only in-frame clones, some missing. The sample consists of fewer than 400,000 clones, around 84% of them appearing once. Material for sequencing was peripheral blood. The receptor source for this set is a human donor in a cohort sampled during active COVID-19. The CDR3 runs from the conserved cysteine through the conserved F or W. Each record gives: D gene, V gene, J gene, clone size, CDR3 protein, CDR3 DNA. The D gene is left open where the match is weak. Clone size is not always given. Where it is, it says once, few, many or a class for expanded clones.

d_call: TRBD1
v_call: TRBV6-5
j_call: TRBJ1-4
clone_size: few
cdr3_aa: CASRTGTENEKLFF
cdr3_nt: TGTGCCAGCAGGACCGGGACAGAGAATGAAAAACTGTTTTTT

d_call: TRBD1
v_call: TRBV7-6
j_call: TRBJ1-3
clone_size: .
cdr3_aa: CASSPEQGGGNTIYF
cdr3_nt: TGTGCCAGCAGCCCAGAGCAGGGGGGTGGAAACACCATATATTTT

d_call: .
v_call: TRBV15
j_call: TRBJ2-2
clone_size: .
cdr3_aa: CATSRGQEAGELFF
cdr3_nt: TGTGCCACCAGCAGAGGGCAAGAGGCCGGGGAGCTGTTTTTT

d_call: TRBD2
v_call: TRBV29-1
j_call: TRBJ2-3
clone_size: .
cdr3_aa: CSGRTSGLGDTQYF
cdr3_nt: TGCAGCGGTCGGACTAGCGGGCTGGGGGATACGCAGTATTTT

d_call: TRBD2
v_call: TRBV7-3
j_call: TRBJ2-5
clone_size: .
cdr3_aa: CASSLGAGGQTQYF
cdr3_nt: TGTGCCAGCAGCTTAGGGGCGGGAGGACAGACCCAGTACTTC

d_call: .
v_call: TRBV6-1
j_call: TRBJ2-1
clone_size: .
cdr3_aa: CASSDGIGGYNEQFF
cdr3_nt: TGTGCCAGCAGTGACGGGATCGGGGGTTACAATGAGCAGTTCTTC

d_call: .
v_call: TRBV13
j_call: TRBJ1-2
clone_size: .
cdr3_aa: CASSGGGYGYTF
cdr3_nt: TGTGCCAGCAGTGGGGGAGGCTATGGCTACACCTTC

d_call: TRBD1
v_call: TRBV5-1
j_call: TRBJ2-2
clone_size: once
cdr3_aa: CASSLGTGTTGELFF
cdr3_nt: TGCGCCAGCAGCTTGGGGACAGGGACTACCGGGGAGCTGTTTTTT

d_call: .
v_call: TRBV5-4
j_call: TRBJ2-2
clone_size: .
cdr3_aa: CASSSGNRRDTGELFF
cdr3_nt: TGTGCCAGCAGCTCAGGAAACAGGAGAGACACCGGGGAGCTGTTTTTT

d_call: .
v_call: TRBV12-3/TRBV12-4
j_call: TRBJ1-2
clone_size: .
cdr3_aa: CASSFQGRYGYTF
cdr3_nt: TGTGCCAGCAGTTTCCAGGGGCGCTATGGCTACACCTTC

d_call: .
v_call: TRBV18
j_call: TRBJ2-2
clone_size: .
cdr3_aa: CASSPRSVGDTGELFF
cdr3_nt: TGTGCCAGCTCACCGAGGTCGGTCGGGGACACCGGGGAGCTGTTTTTT

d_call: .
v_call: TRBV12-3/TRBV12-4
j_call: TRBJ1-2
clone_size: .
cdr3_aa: CASSLEGGDGYTF
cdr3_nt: TGTGCCAGCAGTTTGGAAGGAGGGGACGGCTACACCTTC

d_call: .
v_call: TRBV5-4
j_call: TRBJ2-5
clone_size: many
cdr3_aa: CASSLLSQRETQYF
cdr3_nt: TGTGCCAGCAGCTTGTTATCCCAGAGGGAGACCCAGTACTTC

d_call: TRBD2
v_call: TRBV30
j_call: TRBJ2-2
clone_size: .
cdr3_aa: CAWSGISGRIAGELFF
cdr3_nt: TGTGCCTGGAGTGGGATTAGCGGGAGAATTGCCGGGGAGCTGTTTTTT

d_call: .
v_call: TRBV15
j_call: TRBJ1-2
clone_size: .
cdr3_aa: CATSREVLGTGHGYTF
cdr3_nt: TGTGCCACCAGCAGAGAGGTGTTAGGAACAGGGCATGGCTACACCTTC

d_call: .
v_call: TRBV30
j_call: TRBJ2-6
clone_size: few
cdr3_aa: CAWSSGGDTSGANVLTF
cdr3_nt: TGTGCCTGGAGTTCCGGGGGAGACACATCTGGGGCCAACGTCCTGACTTTC

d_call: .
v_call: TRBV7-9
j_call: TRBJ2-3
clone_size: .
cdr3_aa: CASSLGQGDSKDTQYF
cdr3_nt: TGTGCCAGCAGCTTAGGTCAGGGGGACTCCAAAGATACGCAGTATTTT

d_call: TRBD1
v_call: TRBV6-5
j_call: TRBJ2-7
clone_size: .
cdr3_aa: CASSYSAGQASWEQYF
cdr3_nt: TGTGCCAGCAGTTACTCGGCGGGACAGGCCTCATGGGAGCAGTACTTC

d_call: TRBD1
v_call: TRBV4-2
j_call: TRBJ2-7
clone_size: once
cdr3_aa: CASSLRTGTGTANYEQYF
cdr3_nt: TGTGCCAGCAGCCTCAGGACAGGAACCGGGACAGCGAACTACGAGCAGTACTTC

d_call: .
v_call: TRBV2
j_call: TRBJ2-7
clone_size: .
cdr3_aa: CASSGGTDNSSDEQYF
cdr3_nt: TGTGCCAGCAGTGGAGGGACTGACAACTCCTCTGACGAGCAGTACTTC

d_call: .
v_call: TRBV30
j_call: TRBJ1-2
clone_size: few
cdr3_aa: CAWAAGTTNYGYTF
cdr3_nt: TGTGCCTGGGCCGCCGGGACAACTAACTATGGCTACACCTTC

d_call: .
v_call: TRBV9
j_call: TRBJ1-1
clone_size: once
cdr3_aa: CASSVALGSSAAFF
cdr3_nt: TGTGCCAGCAGCGTAGCTCTCGGCAGCAGCGCGGCTTTCTTT

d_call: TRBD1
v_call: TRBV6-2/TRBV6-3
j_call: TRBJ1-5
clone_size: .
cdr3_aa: CASSFGTGVPQPQHF
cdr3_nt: TGTGCCAGCAGTTTCGGGACAGGGGTCCCCCAGCCCCAGCATTTT

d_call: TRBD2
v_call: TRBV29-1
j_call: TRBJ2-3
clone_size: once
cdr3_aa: CSVDGLAGGTLFTDTQYF
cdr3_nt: TGCAGCGTTGACGGTCTAGCGGGGGGCACCCTTTTCACAGATACGCAGTATTTT

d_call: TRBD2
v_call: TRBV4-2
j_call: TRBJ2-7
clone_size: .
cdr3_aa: CASSQLTSSGSIHEQYF
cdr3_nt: TGTGCCAGCAGCCAACTCACCTCTAGCGGGAGTATCCACGAGCAGTACTTC

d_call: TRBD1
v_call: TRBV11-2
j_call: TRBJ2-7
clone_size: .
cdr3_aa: CASTPRGLLNEQYF
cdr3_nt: TGTGCCAGCACCCCCAGGGGGCTCTTGAACGAGCAGTACTTC

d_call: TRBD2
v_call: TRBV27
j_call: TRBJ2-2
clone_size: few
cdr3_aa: CASKSLAGVSGELFF
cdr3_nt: TGTGCCAGCAAGTCACTAGCGGGAGTATCCGGGGAGCTGTTTTTT

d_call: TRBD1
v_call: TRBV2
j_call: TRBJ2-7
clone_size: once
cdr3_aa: CASSDGTGLPYEQYF
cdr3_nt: TGTGCCAGCAGTGATGGGACAGGTCTTCCCTACGAGCAGTACTTC

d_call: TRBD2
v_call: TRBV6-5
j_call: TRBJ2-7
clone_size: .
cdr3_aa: CASVLAGRYEQYF
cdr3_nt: TGTGCCAGCGTCCTAGCGGGGCGGTACGAGCAGTACTTC

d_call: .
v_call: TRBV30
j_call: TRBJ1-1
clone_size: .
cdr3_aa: CAWSVPTVEAFF
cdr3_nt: TGTGCCTGGAGTGTACCGACAGTTGAAGCTTTCTTT

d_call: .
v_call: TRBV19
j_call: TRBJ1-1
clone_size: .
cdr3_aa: CASSPLGVNTEAFF
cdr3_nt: TGTGCCAGTAGTCCCCTCGGGGTGAACACTGAAGCTTTCTTT

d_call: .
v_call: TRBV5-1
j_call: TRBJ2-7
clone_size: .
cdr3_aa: CASSLAARGSYEQYF
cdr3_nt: TGCGCCAGCAGCTTGGCAGCCAGGGGTTCCTACGAGCAGTACTTC

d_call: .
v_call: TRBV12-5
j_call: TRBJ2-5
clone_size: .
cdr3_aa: CASGSGQGEETQYF
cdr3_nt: TGTGCTAGTGGTTCCGGTCAGGGCGAAGAGACCCAGTACTTC

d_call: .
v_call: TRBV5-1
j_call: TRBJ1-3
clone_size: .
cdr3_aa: CASSLMGASSGNTIYF
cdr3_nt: TGCGCCAGCAGCTTGATGGGGGCTAGCTCTGGAAACACCATATATTTT

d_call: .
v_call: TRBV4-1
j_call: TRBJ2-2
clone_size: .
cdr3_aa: CASSQGPTGTGELFF
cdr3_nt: TGCGCCAGCAGCCAAGGTCCAACGGGAACCGGGGAGCTGTTTTTT

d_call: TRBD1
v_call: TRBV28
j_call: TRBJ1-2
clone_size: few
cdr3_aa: CASRPLGQGYGYTF
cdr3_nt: TGTGCCAGCAGACCCCTTGGACAGGGTTATGGCTACACCTTC

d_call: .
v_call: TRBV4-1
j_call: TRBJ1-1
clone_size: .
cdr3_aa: CASSQFIKAVASEAFF
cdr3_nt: TGCGCCAGCAGCCAGTTCATTAAGGCAGTAGCGTCTGAAGCTTTCTTT

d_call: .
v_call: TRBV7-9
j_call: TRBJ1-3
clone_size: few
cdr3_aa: CASRPSSGNTIYF
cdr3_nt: TGTGCCAGCAGGCCGAGCTCTGGAAACACCATATATTTT

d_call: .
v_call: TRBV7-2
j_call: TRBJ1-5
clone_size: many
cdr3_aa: CASSNGLNNQPQHF
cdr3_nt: TGTGCCAGCAGCAACGGACTGAACAATCAGCCCCAGCATTTT

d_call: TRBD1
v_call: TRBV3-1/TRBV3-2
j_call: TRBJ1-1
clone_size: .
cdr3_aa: CASTSGQGATEAFF
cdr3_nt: TGTGCCAGCACCTCGGGACAGGGGGCGACTGAAGCTTTCTTT

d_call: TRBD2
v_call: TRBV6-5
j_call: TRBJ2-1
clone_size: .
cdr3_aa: CASSYSSAGGPNEQFF
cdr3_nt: TGTGCCAGCAGTTACTCGTCAGCGGGGGGGCCCAATGAGCAGTTCTTC

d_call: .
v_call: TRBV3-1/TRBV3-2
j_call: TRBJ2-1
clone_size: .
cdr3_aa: CASSQDQQGEQFF
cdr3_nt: TGTGCCAGCAGCCAAGATCAACAGGGCGAGCAGTTCTTC